This T cell receptor beta chain came from a study of T cell responses to AZD1222 COVID-19 vaccine. Overall study context: Second-dose intervals of approximately 4 or approximately 12 weeks were pooled. Overall study results and limits: Without day 14 samples, only post-peak T cell repertoires were studied. The study found Spike-specific TCR breadth and depth rose after two AZD1222 doses. Clonal diversity was possibly underestimated, and the donors were mostly white British, with more females.

Some clones are missing from TCRdb's copy, which holds only in-frame ones; the method was immunoSEQ multiplex PCR. The sample lists 140,000 or so clones, 80% to 90% occurring once. A remark on this clone: The target antigen is unknown.

CDR3 size: 16 residues. From germline, CDR1 is LNHDA and CDR2 SQIVND (reference sequence). Trimming cost V 9 bases and J 2 bases, with 19 bases left between them. Sequences were derived from peripheral blood, sampled on day 0 of AZD1222 vaccination. The chain couples TRBV19 to TRBJ2-2; D is perhaps TRBD2 (5 bases). The TCR was taken from an adult in good health. DNA of the CDR3: TGTGCCAGCGCAGAGGGATCACCATTTAACACCGGGGAGCTGTTTTTT. Its translation is CASAEGSPFNTGELFF.